Following are 3 T cell receptor beta chains from one sample sequenced in a study of early T cells in non-severe SARS-CoV-2 infection. Via MiXCR, TCRdb re-called the 5' RACE reads, giving one row per CDR3 protein. The sample shows roughly 120,000 distinct CDR3 sequences, about 15% of them seen only once. Sequenced material: whole blood. The receptors were sampled from an adult who was a healthcare worker with PCR-confirmed SARS-CoV-2 infection or an uninfected control (not recorded which).

This clonotype was recorded many times. The chain links TRBV20-1 to TRBJ1-5; D not certain. Germline V CDR1 and CDR2: DFQATT, SNEGSKA (reference sequence). The CDR3 is 14 amino acids. V was shortened by 2 bases and J by 3 bases, with 11 bases between the two germline ends. DNA of the CDR3: TGCAGTGCTAGACCTAAGGGCTTCAATCAGCCCCAGCATTTT. This encodes CSARPKGFNQPQHF.

This clonotype occurred many times. One end of the junction does not line up with germline, which may come from a read error. The gene calls are TRBV24-1 and TRBJ1-1; D is undetermined. Germline loops: CDR1 KGHDR, CDR2 SFDVKD. The CDR3 length is 12 residues. The CDR3 sequence is CATSDGNNEAFF. Written as DNA, the CDR3 is TGTGCCACCAGTGACGGTAACAATGAAGCTTTCTTT.

This clonotype was seen a few times. The chain employs TRBV4-1 and TRBJ1-1; D possibly corresponds to TRBD1 (5 bases). V dropped 0 bases and J dropped 1 base, with 15 bases sitting between them. This CDR3 is 17 amino acids long. Per the germline V gene, CDR1 is MGHRA and CDR2 is YSYEKL. DNA for the CDR3: TGCGCCAGCAGCCAAGACATCAGGGAGGGGAGGAACACTGAAGCTTTCTTT. This translates into CASSQDIREGRNTEAFF.